The TCR beta chain under discussion was sequenced for a study of vaccination and CD4 T cells after COVID-19. Study-level background: Stimulation of the cells used overlapping spike peptide pools from SARS-CoV-2 and from the common cold coronaviruses HCoV-NL63, HCoV-OC43 and HCoV-229E. Control cultures were given a CEFX pool, an HIV-1 Nef pool, or no peptide.

V dropped 4 bases and J dropped 0 bases, with 10 bases sitting between them. The germline V gene encodes CDR1 SGHRS and CDR2 YFSETQ. This CDR3 has 14 residues. Study outcomes and limitations: Looking at convalescent patients, a median roughly 90% of reactive clones were present only post-vaccination.

The Oncomine TCR Beta short-read assay generated sequence data from the DNA of cultured CD4+ T cells. MiXCR was run by TCRdb on the PCR reads, yielding one entry per CDR3 protein. The sample comprises about 8,500 distinct CDR3 sequences, around 59% of which are singletons, and roughly 25% rests with the top ten. Treatment meaning: approximately 9-day PBMC culture with coronavirus spike peptide pools or control peptides (ViraFEST assay). Positivity by PCR occurred from March to December 2020, a period that predated US Alpha, Beta and Delta variants. This clonotype appeared a few times. The antigen remains undetermined.

V gene TRBV5-1 combines with J gene TRBJ2-5, with a weak D call TRBD1 (5 bases). Material: CD4+ T cells from blood, cultured in vitro. The source is a human donor who had recovered from COVID-19. The chain's CDR3 is CASSVSGYQETQYF. CDR3 coding DNA: TGCGCCAGCAGCGTCTCAGGGTACCAAGAGACCCAGTACTTC.